This TCR beta chain was sequenced for a study of blood T cell repertoires in COVID-19. Sequenced by immunoSEQ multiplex PCR; TCRdb stores in-frame clones only, minus some. The sample yields roughly 150,000 clones, around four fifths seen once. The CDR3 loop spans 16 amino acids. Germline assignment: CDR1 MNHEY and CDR2 SVGAGI. Trimming removed 4 bases from V and 6 bases from J; junction bases left unmatched: 5. This rearrangement joins TRBV6-5 to TRBJ1-6; 11 bases line up with TRBD1. The sample taken for sequencing was PBMCs or T cells enriched from blood (not recorded which). This TCR was recovered from a woman between 50 and 59 years old who had recovered from COVID-19. CDR3 residues: CASSSPGTGGNSPLHF. The CDR3 nucleotides read TGTGCCAGCAGTTCCCCAGGGACAGGGGGTAATTCACCCCTCCACTTT.